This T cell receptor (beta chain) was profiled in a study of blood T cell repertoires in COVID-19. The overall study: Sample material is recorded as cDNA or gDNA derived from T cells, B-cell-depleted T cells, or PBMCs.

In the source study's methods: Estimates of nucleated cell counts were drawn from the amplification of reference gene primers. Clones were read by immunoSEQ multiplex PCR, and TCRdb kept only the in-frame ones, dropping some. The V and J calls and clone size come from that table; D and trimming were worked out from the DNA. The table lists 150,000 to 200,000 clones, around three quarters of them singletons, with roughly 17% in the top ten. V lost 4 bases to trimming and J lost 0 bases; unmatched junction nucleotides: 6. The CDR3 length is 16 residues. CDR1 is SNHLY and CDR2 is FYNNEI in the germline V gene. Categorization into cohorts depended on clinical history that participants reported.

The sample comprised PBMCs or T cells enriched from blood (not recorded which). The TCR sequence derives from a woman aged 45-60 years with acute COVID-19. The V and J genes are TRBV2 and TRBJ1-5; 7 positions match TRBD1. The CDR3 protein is CASSGGQTNSNQPQHF. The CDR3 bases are TGTGCCAGCAGTGGGGGACAGACGAATAGCAATCAGCCCCAGCATTTT.